These T cell receptor beta chains were read from a single sample in a study of blood T cell repertoires in COVID-19. The table came from immunoSEQ multiplex PCR; TCRdb's copy has only in-frame clones and leaves some out. The sample lists about 220,000 clones, 65% to 85% seen once, with approximately 2.9% in the top ten. Material: peripheral blood. Receptor source: a woman aged 25-40 years who had recovered from COVID-19. Both conserved end residues are part of each CDR3. The order of the fields is D gene, clone size, V gene, J gene, CDR3 protein, CDR3 DNA. D genes are given only for firm matches. Part of the rows lack a size; the others show once, few, many or a class for expanded clones.

>TRBD2|-|TRBV28|TRBJ2-1
CASSLTSGRAGEQFF
TGTGCCAGCAGTTTAACTAGCGGGAGGGCCGGTGAGCAGTTCTTC
>-|-|TRBV11-2|TRBJ1-3
CASSPSIRGHVGGNTIYF
TGTGCCAGCAGCCCTTCCATCAGGGGCCACGTGGGTGGAAACACCATATATTTT
>TRBD2|-|TRBV15|TRBJ2-5
CATLPSGRRGETQYF
TGTGCCACTCTTCCTAGCGGGAGGAGAGGAGAGACCCAGTACTTC
>-|once|TRBV10-3|TRBJ2-7
CAIRPGSYEQYF
TGTGCCATCAGGCCGGGATCTTACGAGCAGTACTTC
>TRBD1|-|TRBV28|TRBJ1-4
CASSSPLGREVGQVGEKLFF
TGTGCCAGCAGTTCCCCCCTTGGCAGGGAGGTAGGACAGGTTGGTGAAAAACTGTTTTTT
>TRBD1|-|TRBV11-2|TRBJ2-3
CASSVGQGMDTQYF
TGTGCCAGCAGCGTGGGACAGGGAATGGATACGCAGTATTTT
>TRBD1|-|TRBV3-1/TRBV3-2|TRBJ2-1
CASSQDNSATGYTYNEQFF
TGTGCCAGCAGCCAAGATAACTCGGCGACAGGGTACACTTACAATGAGCAGTTCTTC
>-|-|TRBV6-1|TRBJ1-4
CASSVAGDNEKLFF
TGTGCCAGCAGTGTCGCAGGGGATAATGAAAAACTGTTTTTT
>-|-|TRBV6-2/TRBV6-3|TRBJ2-2
CASSPPNTGELFF
TGTGCCAGCAGTCCCCCAAACACCGGGGAGCTGTTTTTT
>-|many|TRBV14|TRBJ2-6
CASSQVRGAGANVLTF
TGTGCCAGCAGCCAAGTTCGAGGAGCCGGGGCCAACGTCCTGACTTTC
>TRBD1|-|TRBV7-8|TRBJ1-6
CASSPRRGLKNSPLHF
TGTGCCAGCAGCCCCCGAAGGGGGCTAAAGAATTCACCCCTCCACTTT
>-|-|TRBV9|TRBJ2-2
CASSVESSTGELFF
TGTGCCAGCAGCGTAGAGAGTTCCACCGGGGAGCTGTTTTTT
>-|once|TRBV29-1|TRBJ1-2
CSVRELFVYGYTF
TGCAGCGTGAGGGAGCTCTTTGTCTATGGCTACACCTTC
>-|-|TRBV6-5|TRBJ2-3
CASSGHREGAQYF
TGTGCCAGCAGCGGCCACAGGGAGGGGGCGCAGTATTTT
>-|-|TRBV20-1|TRBJ2-5
CSAWPGETQYF
TGCAGTGCTTGGCCGGGGGAGACCCAGTACTTC
>TRBD2|-|TRBV30|TRBJ2-7
CAWGAGVHYEQYF
TGTGCCTGGGGAGCGGGAGTTCACTACGAGCAGTACTTC
>TRBD1|once|TRBV18|TRBJ2-5
CASSPGQGSTAQYF
TGTGCCAGCTCACCGGGACAGGGATCTACTGCCCAGTACTTC
>TRBD1|-|TRBV7-2|TRBJ1-2
CASSLADPTGGSYTF
TGTGCCAGCAGCTTAGCCGACCCGACAGGGGGCAGCTACACCTTC
>-|-|TRBV30|TRBJ1-6
CAWSVLESPLHF
TGTGCCTGGAGTGTACTTGAATCACCCCTCCACTTT
>-|-|TRBV19|TRBJ2-1
CASSSGRGNEQFF
TGTGCCAGTAGTTCGGGCAGGGGAAATGAGCAGTTCTTC
>TRBD1|-|TRBV7-9|TRBJ2-7
CASSDTLDRDYEQYF
TGTGCCAGCAGCGACACCTTGGACAGGGACTACGAGCAGTACTTC
>TRBD1|once|TRBV7-2|TRBJ1-3
CASSLSRGRLYF
TGTGCCAGCAGCCTCTCCAGGGGGCGTTTATATTTT
>TRBD2|-|TRBV7-6|TRBJ2-1
CASSSPTSGRARRREQFF
TGTGCCAGCAGCTCTCCGACTAGCGGGAGGGCCCGGCGGAGGGAGCAGTTCTTC
>-|-|TRBV21-1|TRBJ2-7
CASSKAFGFCSGDERPEQYF
TGTGCCAGCAGCAAAGCTTTTGGGTTTTGTTCGGGAGACGAGCGGCCCGAGCAGTACTTC
>TRBD1|-|TRBV29-1|TRBJ1-1
CSVEPGGTEAFF
TGCAGCGTTGAGCCAGGGGGCACTGAAGCTTTCTTT
>-|few|TRBV6-5|TRBJ1-5
CASMSGYSNQPQHF
TGTGCCAGCATGTCAGGGTATAGCAATCAGCCCCAGCATTTT
>TRBD2|few|TRBV5-4|TRBJ2-2
CASSTGLASNTGELFF
TGTGCCAGCAGCACGGGACTAGCGTCGAACACCGGGGAGCTGTTTTTT
>-|-|TRBV9|TRBJ2-6
CASSVFRSPSLSGANVLTF
TGTGCCAGCAGCGTATTTAGATCCCCGAGCCTCTCTGGGGCCAACGTCCTGACTTTC
>TRBD2|-|TRBV7-8|TRBJ2-7
CASSSGTSGLSYEQYF
TGTGCCAGCAGCTCGGGGACTAGCGGTCTCTCCTACGAGCAGTACTTC
>TRBD1|-|TRBV28|TRBJ1-6
CASSSGQALGSPLHF
TGTGCCAGCAGTTCGGGACAGGCGCTAGGTTCACCCCTCCACTTT
>-|-|TRBV3-1/TRBV3-2|TRBJ2-7
CASSQNYPFGEQYF
TGTGCCAGCAGCCAGAATTACCCTTTCGGCGAGCAGTACTTC
>TRBD2|-|TRBV10-2|TRBJ2-5
CASRKGLAEMQETQYF
TGCGCCAGCAGAAAAGGACTAGCGGAAATGCAAGAGACCCAGTACTTC
>-|-|TRBV28|TRBJ1-1
CASSFPRGTAEAFF
TGTGCCAGCAGTTTTCCCAGGGGTACTGCTGAAGCTTTCTTT
>TRBD1|-|TRBV5-5|TRBJ2-7
CASSDAGTGVYEQYF
TGTGCCAGCAGCGACGCCGGGACAGGGGTCTACGAGCAGTACTTC
>TRBD2|few|TRBV2|TRBJ2-2
CASSEGTSGRLYTGELFF
TGTGCCAGCAGTGAAGGGACTAGCGGGAGGCTTTACACCGGGGAGCTGTTTTTT
>-|-|TRBV4-2|TRBJ1-5
CASSPSGVGQPQHF
TGTGCCAGCAGCCCCTCAGGGGTCGGGCAGCCCCAGCATTTT
>TRBD1|-|TRBV28|TRBJ1-1
CASRGQGNTEAFF
TGTGCCAGCAGAGGACAGGGGAACACTGAAGCTTTCTTT
>-|once|TRBV30|TRBJ1-2
CAWSGGLSDGYTF
TGTGCCTGGAGTGGAGGCTTGAGTGATGGCTACACCTTC
>TRBD1|-|TRBV28|TRBJ2-5
CASSFVAGGVGTQYF
TGTGCCAGCAGTTTTGTCGCAGGGGGCGTCGGGACCCAGTACTTC
>-|-|TRBV6-5|TRBJ1-4
CASSPSQATNEKLFF
TGTGCCAGCAGTCCCTCACAGGCAACTAATGAAAAACTGTTTTTT
>-|-|TRBV3-1/TRBV3-2|TRBJ2-7
CASRREDRFSYEQYF
TGTGCCAGCAGAAGGGAGGACAGGTTTTCCTACGAGCAGTACTTC
>TRBD2|few|TRBV7-3|TRBJ2-1
CASRLSGSSNEQFF
TGTGCCAGCAGGCTTAGCGGGAGTAGTAATGAGCAGTTCTTC
>-|-|TRBV5-6|TRBJ2-3
CASSFGSTDTQYF
TGTGCCAGCAGCTTCGGGAGCACAGATACGCAGTATTTT
>TRBD1|once|TRBV7-8|TRBJ1-6
CASHSYGTGNSPLHF
TGTGCCAGCCACAGCTATGGGACAGGAAATTCACCCCTCCACTTT
>TRBD1|-|TRBV28|TRBJ2-7
CASSSIRQGAYEQYF
TGTGCCAGCAGCTCCATTCGACAGGGGGCCTACGAGCAGTACTTC
>-|-|TRBV27|TRBJ2-5
CASSFLAQETQYF
TGTGCCAGCAGTTTTTTGGCTCAAGAGACCCAGTACTTC
>TRBD2|-|TRBV5-4|TRBJ2-3
CASSSGTSGTDTQYF
TGTGCCAGCAGTTCGGGGACTAGCGGCACAGATACGCAGTATTTT
>TRBD2|-|TRBV24-1|TRBJ2-1
CATGLATYNEQFF
TGTGCCACCGGACTAGCCACCTACAATGAGCAGTTCTTC
>-|-|TRBV27|TRBJ2-7
CASSQLGGAYEQYF
TGTGCCAGCAGTCAGTTGGGGGGTGCCTACGAGCAGTACTTC
>TRBD1|-|TRBV6-2/TRBV6-3|TRBJ2-7
CASSWGSGGEQYF
TGTGCCAGCAGTTGGGGCTCAGGGGGCGAGCAGTACTTC
>TRBD1|-|TRBV7-9|TRBJ1-1
CASSSRDRGWTEAFF
TGTGCCAGCAGCTCGAGGGACAGGGGCTGGACTGAAGCTTTCTTT
>TRBD2|-|TRBV6-5|TRBJ2-7
CASRFAGESYEQYF
TGTGCCAGCCGTTTTGCGGGGGAGTCCTACGAGCAGTACTTC